The source of this TCR beta chain is a study of PD-1 blockade in classical Hodgkin lymphoma. V was clipped by 4 bases and J by 9 bases, with 20 bases between them. The CDR3 loop spans 15 amino acids. CDR1 and CDR2 (germline): SGHRS, YFSETQ. All the patients suffered relapse after autologous stem cell transplantation, and brentuximab vedotin exposure differed. Here immunoSEQ multiplex PCR was the method, and the copy in TCRdb shows in-frame clones only, minus some. The sample consists of 45,000 to 55,000 clones, around 85% of them appearing once. Sequenced here: peripheral blood mononuclear cells (PBMCs), sampled at baseline. The chain uses TRBV5-1 and TRBJ2-1; D perhaps matches TRBD2 (6 bases). The receptor comes from a human donor with classical Hodgkin lymphoma. The CDR3 DNA reads as TGCGCCAGCAGCCTCCTTCGGGAGAAGTTAATTGAGCAGTTCTTC. This translates into CASSLLREKLIEQFF.